One and the same sample provided the 16 T cell receptor beta chains below, sequenced in a study of neurological immune-mediated disorders. This sample's time point: longitudinal time-point 3. TCRdb independently ran MiXCR on the 5' RACE reads; one entry per CDR3 protein. The data hold around 97,000 distinct CDR3 sequences, with approximately 10% observed a single time. The material sequenced was PBMCs. Receptors were obtained from a female donor with HTLV-1-associated myelopathy (HAM/TSP).

This clonotype was counted ten times or more. V gene TRBV10-2 combines with J gene TRBJ2-7, with TRBD2 matching over 8 bases. The germline V gene has CDR1 WSHSY and CDR2 SAAADI. J lost 7 bases, V lost 4 bases, and 12 bases had no gene match. The CDR3 runs 15 residues. CDR3 nucleotide sequence: TGCGCCAGCAGTGGTTCGGGGGGGGGGATTCAGGAGCAGTACTTC. It specifies CASSGSGGGIQEQYF.

This clonotype showed up many times. The chain combines TRBV4-1 with TRBJ1-1; D not certain. V lost 1 base to trimming and J lost 1 base, with 7 bases between them. Germline CDR1 reads MGHRA; CDR2 reads YSYEKL. CDR3 size: 14 residues. Here the CDR3 DNA reads TGCGCCAGCAGCCAAGTAAGGGAGAACACTGAAGCTTTCTTT. As protein: CASSQVRENTEAFF.

The J gene is TRBJ2-1, the V gene TRBV7-3, with D tentatively TRBD1 (6 bases). Trimming shortened V by 4 bases and J by 0 bases, and 13 bases separated the two germline ends. Germline-derived CDR1 and CDR2 are SGHTA and FQGTGA. The CDR3 is 16 amino acids. CDR3 region: CASSSQGPSSYNEQFF. The CDR3 DNA reads TGTGCCAGCAGCTCCCAGGGGCCCAGCTCCTACAATGAGCAGTTCTTC.

This clonotype was counted between two and nine times. This chain connects TRBV5-1 to TRBJ2-7; 9 bases line up with TRBD1. J was trimmed by 3 bases and V by 0 bases; bases with no gene match: 10. Germline lookup yields CDR1 SGHRS and CDR2 YFSETQ. The CDR3 runs 17 residues. The CDR3 is CASSLAPPGTGYYEQYF. The CDR3 bases are TGCGCCAGCAGCTTGGCCCCCCCCGGGACAGGGTACTACGAGCAGTACTTC.

This chain uses TRBV28 with TRBJ1-2, with 9 bases matching TRBD1. V gave up 7 bases and J gave up 0 bases; unmatched junction bases: 9. The CDR3 is 16 amino acids. CDR1 and CDR2 (germline): MDHEN, SYDVKM. The CDR3 DNA follows: TGTGCCAGCATATCCCCCGGGACAGGGTCTAACTATGGCTACACCTTC. Protein: CASISPGTGSNYGYTF.

This clonotype was seen ten or more times. The J gene is TRBJ1-6, the V gene TRBV12-3 or TRBV12-4, with no clear D. The CDR3 is made up of 13 amino acids. With 1 base removed from V and 8 bases from J, the gap between germline ends came to 6 bases. The CDR3 region is CASSLDGDSPLHF. CDR3 sequence (DNA): TGTGCCAGCAGTTTAGATGGGGATTCACCCCTCCACTTT.

At least ten counts were recorded for this clonotype. V gene TRBV20-1 combines with J gene TRBJ2-1; D possibly uses TRBD1 or TRBD2 (5 bases each). V was clipped by 3 bases and J by 5 bases, with 8 bases between them. This CDR3 region has 12 residues. CDR1 and CDR2 (germline): DFQATT, SNEGSKA (reference sequence). CDR3 sequence (DNA): TGCAGTGCTAGTTTGGGGGACAATGAGCAGTTCTTC. The encoded protein is CSASLGDNEQFF.

This clonotype is labeled medium-sized. This rearrangement joins TRBV5-1 to TRBJ1-1; maybe TRBD1 (6 bases). Trimming pared 2 bases from V and 1 base from J, leaving 15 bases between. The length of the CDR3 is 16 residues. Germline CDR1 SGHRS, CDR2 YFSETQ. The CDR3 spells CASSFGTGRENTEAFF. The CDR3 nucleotides are TGCGCCAGCAGCTTCGGCACAGGGAGGGAGAACACTGAAGCTTTCTTT. The variable domain in full, with the rest retrieved from reference TRBV5-1 and TRBJ1-1, is KAGVTQTPRYLIKTRGQQVTLSCSPISGHRSVSWYQQTPGQGLQFLFEYFSETQRNKGNFPGRFSGRQFSNSRSEMNVSTLELGDSALYLCASSFGTGRENTEAFFGQGTRLTVV.

The chain employs TRBV12-3 or TRBV12-4 and TRBJ2-1; 8 bases are shared with TRBD2. The CDR3 is 17 amino acids. V lost 10 bases and J lost 8; bases outside the gene matches: 22. CDR3 residues: CAIKSESGGQGLYEQFF. DNA for the CDR3: TGTGCCATCAAGTCAGAGTCGGGGGGGCAGGGTTTGTATGAGCAGTTCTTC.

A few counts support this clonotype. The CDR3 region has the DNA TGTGCCAGCCAAAAGGGACGCGGGGGAGTTGATGAGCAGTTCTTC. This gives the protein CASQKGRGGVDEQFF. The chain is built from TRBV12-3 or TRBV12-4 and TRBJ2-1; TRBD2 matches 7 bases. The junction had 15 bases not matched to a gene; V was cut back by 8 bases and J by 8 bases. The CDR3 spans 15 residues.

This clonotype was detected ten times or more. The chain links TRBV20-1 to TRBJ2-5; 9 positions agree with TRBD2. Germline V gives CDR1 DFQATT, CDR2 SNEGSKA (reference sequence). This CDR3 has 16 amino acids. The V and J ends lost 6 bases and 3 bases, in that order; junction bases with no gene match: 14. CDR3 sequence (DNA): TGCAGTGCAAAGAATCCCGGGACTAGCAGGGAAGAGACCCAGTACTTC. Translation: CSAKNPGTSREETQYF.

The chain combines TRBV5-1 with TRBJ2-2; D is perhaps TRBD2 (6 bases). V shed 4 bases and J shed 0 bases, with 7 bases lying between them. The CDR3 is 14 residues long. Germline CDR1 reads SGHRS; CDR2 reads YFSETQ. The DNA for the CDR3 is TGCGCCAGCAGCCGGGGGACGAACACCGGGGAGCTGTTTTTT. This encodes CASSRGTNTGELFF.

The rearrangement joins TRBV19 to TRBJ2-2; 7 positions agree with TRBD1. Trimming cost V 6 bases and J 0 bases; bases outside gene matches: 1. Per germline, CDR1 LNHDA and CDR2 SQIVND (reference sequence). This CDR3 is built from 14 residues. CDR3 amino acids: CASRQGSNTGELFF. Here the CDR3 DNA reads TGTGCCAGTAGACAGGGGTCGAACACCGGGGAGCTGTTTTTT.

The sample holds many counts of this clonotype. The CDR3 coding sequence is TGCGCCAGCAGCCCGTCGACGGGGGGGAATGAGCAGTTCTTC. Translation gives CASSPSTGGNEQFF. J is TRBJ2-1 and V is TRBV5-1; 8 bases agree with TRBD2. Germline assignment: CDR1 SGHRS and CDR2 YFSETQ. The V and J ends lost 4 bases and 7 bases, in that order; junction bases with no gene match: 7. The CDR3 contains 14 residues.

This clonotype has at least ten counts. The rearrangement uses TRBV20-1 and TRBJ2-1, with 11 bases lining up with TRBD2. Germline lookup yields CDR1 DFQATT and CDR2 SNEGSKA (reference sequence). This CDR3 contains 17 residues. Unmatched junction bases numbered 12, after V lost 0 bases and J lost 8 bases. The CDR3 here is CSARDLTTSGGSDEQFF. For the CDR3, the DNA is TGCAGTGCTAGAGATCTCACCACTAGCGGGGGCTCCGATGAGCAGTTCTTC.

This clonotype came up many times. This CDR3 is CASSTGQNYGYTF. The CDR3 coding sequence is TGCGCCAGCAGTACCGGACAGAACTATGGCTACACCTTC. The rearrangement uses TRBV5-1 and TRBJ1-2, with a possible D match to TRBD1 (6 bases). CDR3 length: 13 residues. Per the germline V gene, CDR1 is SGHRS and CDR2 is YFSETQ. V was trimmed by 5 bases and J by 2 bases, leaving 10 bases between them.